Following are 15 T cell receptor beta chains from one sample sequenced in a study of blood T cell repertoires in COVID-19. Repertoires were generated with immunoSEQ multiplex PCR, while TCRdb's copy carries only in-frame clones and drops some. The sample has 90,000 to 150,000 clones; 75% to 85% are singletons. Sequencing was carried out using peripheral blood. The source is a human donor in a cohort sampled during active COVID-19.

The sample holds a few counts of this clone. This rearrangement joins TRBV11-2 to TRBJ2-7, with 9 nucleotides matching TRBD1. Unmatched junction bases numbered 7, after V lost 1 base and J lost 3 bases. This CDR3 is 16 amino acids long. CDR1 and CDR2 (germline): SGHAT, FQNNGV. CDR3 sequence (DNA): TGTGCCAGCAGCTTAGTTGGGCGGACAGGGGACTACGAGCAGTACTTC. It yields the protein CASSLVGRTGDYEQYF.

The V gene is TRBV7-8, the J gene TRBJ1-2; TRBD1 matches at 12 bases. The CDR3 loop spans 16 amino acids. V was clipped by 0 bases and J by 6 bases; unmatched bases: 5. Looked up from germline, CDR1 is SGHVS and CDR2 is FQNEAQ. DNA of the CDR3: TGTGCCAGCAGCTTAGCTGGGACAGGGGGCGCCGATGGCTACACCTTC. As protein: CASSLAGTGGADGYTF.

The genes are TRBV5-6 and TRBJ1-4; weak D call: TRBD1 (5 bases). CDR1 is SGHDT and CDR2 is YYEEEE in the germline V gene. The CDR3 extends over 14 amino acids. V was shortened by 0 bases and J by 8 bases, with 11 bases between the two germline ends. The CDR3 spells CASSLAGEGEKLFF. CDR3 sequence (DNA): TGTGCCAGCAGCTTGGCGGGGGAAGGAGAAAAACTGTTTTTT.

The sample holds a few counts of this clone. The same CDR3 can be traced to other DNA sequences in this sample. CDR3 protein: CASSRLGAQETQYF. Here the CDR3 DNA reads TGTGCCAGCAGCCGGCTTGGGGCTCAAGAGACCCAGTACTTC. The V and J genes are TRBV14 and TRBJ2-5; TRBD1 might be the D (5 bases). The ends were cut back, 4 bases at V and 2 bases at J, with 11 bases in the middle. The CDR3 totals 14 residues. Germline lookup yields CDR1 SGHDN and CDR2 FVKESK. The complete variable domain, with remaining parts taken from reference TRBV14 and TRBJ2-5, reads EAGVTQFPSHSVIEKGQTVTLRCDPISGHDNLYWYRRVMGKEIKFLLHFVKESKQDESGMPNNRFLAERTGGTYSTLKVQPAELEDSGVYFCASSRLGAQETQYFGPGTRLLVL.

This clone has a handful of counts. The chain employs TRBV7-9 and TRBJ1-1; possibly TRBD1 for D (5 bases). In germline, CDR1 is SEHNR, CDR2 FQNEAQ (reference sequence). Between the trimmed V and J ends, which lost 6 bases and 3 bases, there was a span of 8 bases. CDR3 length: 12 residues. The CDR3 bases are TGTGCCAGCAGATGGGGGGACACTGAAGCTTTCTTT. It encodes CASRWGDTEAFF.

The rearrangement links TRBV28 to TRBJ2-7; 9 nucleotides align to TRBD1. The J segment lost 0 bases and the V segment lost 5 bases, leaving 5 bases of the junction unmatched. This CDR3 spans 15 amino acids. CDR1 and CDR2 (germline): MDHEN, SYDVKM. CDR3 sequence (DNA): TGTGCCAGCAGTCCGTGGGGACAGGGCTCCTACGAGCAGTACTTC. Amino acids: CASSPWGQGSYEQYF.

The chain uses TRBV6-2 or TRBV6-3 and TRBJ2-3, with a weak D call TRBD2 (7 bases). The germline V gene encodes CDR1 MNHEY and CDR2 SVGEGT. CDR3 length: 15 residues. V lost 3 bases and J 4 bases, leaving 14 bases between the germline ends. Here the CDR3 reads CASSYAGADADTQYF. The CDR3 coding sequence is TGTGCCAGCAGTTATGCGGGGGCCGACGCAGATACGCAGTATTTT.

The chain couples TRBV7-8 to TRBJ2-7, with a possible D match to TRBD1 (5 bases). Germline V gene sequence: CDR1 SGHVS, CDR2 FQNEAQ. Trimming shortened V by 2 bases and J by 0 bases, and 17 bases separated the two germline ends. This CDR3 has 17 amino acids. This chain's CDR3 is CASSLPAQQATSYEQYF. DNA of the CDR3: TGTGCCAGCAGCTTACCCGCCCAACAGGCTACCTCCTACGAGCAGTACTTC.

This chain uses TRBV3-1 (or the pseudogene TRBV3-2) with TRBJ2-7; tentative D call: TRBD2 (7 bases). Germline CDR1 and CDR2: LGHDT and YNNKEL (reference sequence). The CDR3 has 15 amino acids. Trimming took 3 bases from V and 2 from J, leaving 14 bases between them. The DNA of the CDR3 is TGTGCCAGCAGCCATGGGCGGGGGCCTCCCTACGAGCAGTACTTC. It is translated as CASSHGRGPPYEQYF.

The CDR3 DNA sequence: TGTGCCAGTAGTGCGACAGGAAACTATGGCTACACCTTC. This gives the protein CASSATGNYGYTF. V usage is TRBV19 and J usage is TRBJ1-2, with D perhaps TRBD1 (6 bases). Germline lookup yields CDR1 LNHDA and CDR2 SQIVND (reference sequence). This CDR3 spans 13 amino acids. Trimming shortened V by 5 bases and J by 2 bases, and 9 bases separated the two germline ends.

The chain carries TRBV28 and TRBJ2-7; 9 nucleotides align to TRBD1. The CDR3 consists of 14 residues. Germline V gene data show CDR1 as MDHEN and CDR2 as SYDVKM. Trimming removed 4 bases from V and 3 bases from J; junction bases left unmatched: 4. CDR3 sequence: CASSSGQGFYEQYF. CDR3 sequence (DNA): TGTGCCAGCAGTTCGGGACAGGGATTCTACGAGCAGTACTTC.

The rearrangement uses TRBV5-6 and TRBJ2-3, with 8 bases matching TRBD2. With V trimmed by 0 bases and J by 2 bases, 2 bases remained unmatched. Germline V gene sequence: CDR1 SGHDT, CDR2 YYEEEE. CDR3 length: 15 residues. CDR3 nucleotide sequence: TGTGCCAGCAGCTTGGCTAGCGGGTCCACAGATACGCAGTATTTT. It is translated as CASSLASGSTDTQYF.

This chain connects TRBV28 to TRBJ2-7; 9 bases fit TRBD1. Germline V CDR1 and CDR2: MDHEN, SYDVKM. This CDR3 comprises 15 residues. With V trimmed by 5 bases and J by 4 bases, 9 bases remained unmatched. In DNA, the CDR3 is TGTGCCAGCAGTCCCCCGGGACAGGGCTTTTACGAGCAGTACTTC. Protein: CASSPPGQGFYEQYF.

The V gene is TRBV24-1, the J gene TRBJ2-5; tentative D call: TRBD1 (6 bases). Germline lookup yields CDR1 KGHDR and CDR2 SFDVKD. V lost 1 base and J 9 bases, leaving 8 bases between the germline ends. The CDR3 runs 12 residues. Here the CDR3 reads CATSDFSGAQYF. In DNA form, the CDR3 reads TGTGCCACCAGTGATTTTTCAGGGGCCCAGTACTTC.

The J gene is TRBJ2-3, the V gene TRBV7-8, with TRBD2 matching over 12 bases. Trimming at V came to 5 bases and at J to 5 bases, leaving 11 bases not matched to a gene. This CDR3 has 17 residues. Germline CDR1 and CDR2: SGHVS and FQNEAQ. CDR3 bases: TGTGCCAGCAGCCCCCCTCTAGCGGGGGGGCGGGGAGATACGCAGTATTTT. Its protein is CASSPPLAGGRGDTQYF.